The present TCR beta chain was sequenced within a study of shared clonotypes between healthy human individuals. The study's findings and limits: Only blood was sampled; tissue repertoires likely differ.

TCRdb's table, derived via immunoSEQ multiplex PCR, lists solely in-frame clones and lacks some. The sample has roughly 640,000 clones, over 65% seen once. There are a few counts of this clone. Antigen unknown. One base away lies a much larger clone, so this may be a sequencing read error. Other DNA sequences in the same sample also yield this CDR3. CDR3 length: 14 amino acids. Germline V gene lookup returns CDR1 MNHEY and CDR2 SMNVEV (reference sequence). The V end lost 3 bases, the J end lost 2 bases, and 11 bases lay between the germline ends. The V gene is TRBV27, the J gene TRBJ2-7; the D gene is possibly TRBD1 (6 bases). The clonotype comes from a woman between 25 and 40 years old in good health. The sequenced sample was memory CD4+ T cells sorted from blood. Subset of the sample: CD45RA-negative fraction. CDR3 sequence reads: CASSFSQGPYEQYF. In DNA, the CDR3 is TGTGCCAGCAGTTTTAGCCAGGGGCCCTACGAGCAGTACTTC.